A selection of T cell receptor beta chains follows, all from one sample in a study of tumor-infiltrating lymphocytes in localized non-small cell lung cancer. Here immunoSEQ multiplex PCR was the method, and the copy in TCRdb shows in-frame clones only, minus some. The sample consists of about 16,000 clones, roughly 80% of them appearing once. The source material was lung tumor tissue. The receptors come from a human donor with non-small cell lung cancer. Each CDR3 is given with its conserved first and last residue. Fields, in order: J gene, clone size, V gene, D gene, CDR3 protein, CDR3 DNA. D genes are given only for firm matches. Clone sizes are given selectively: once, few, many, or a class where the clone is expanded.

TRBJ2-7,.,TRBV19,TRBD2,CASSTNDYGTIGSNEQYF,TGTGCCAGTAGTACGAACGATTACGGGACTATCGGGAGCAACGAGCAGTACTTC
TRBJ2-7,.,TRBV11-2,.,CASSRFAGDKPSYEQYF,TGTGCCAGCAGCCGCTTCGCCGGGGACAAGCCTTCCTACGAGCAGTACTTC
TRBJ1-3,.,TRBV2,.,CASSLRRVNPGNTIYF,TGTGCCAGCAGTCTGAGAAGGGTAAACCCTGGAAACACCATATATTTT
TRBJ2-1,.,TRBV30,.,CAWSPLEYEQFF,TGTGCCTGGAGCCCCCTAGAATATGAGCAGTTCTTC
TRBJ1-4,.,TRBV5-6,TRBD1,CASSQGDTINLGEKLFF,TGTGCCAGCAGCCAGGGGGACACTATAAACCTGGGTGAAAAACTGTTTTTT
TRBJ2-1,.,TRBV21-1,.,CASSKALRDRGYNEQFF,TGTGCCAGCAGCAAAGCGTTACGGGACAGGGGGTACAATGAGCAGTTCTTC
TRBJ2-7,.,TRBV23-1,TRBD1,CASSPGTDSYEQYF,TGCGCCAGCAGTCCCGGGACAGACTCCTACGAGCAGTACTTC
TRBJ1-3,.,TRBV11-2,TRBD1,CASSVGTVRNTIYF,TGTGCCAGCAGCGTGGGGACAGTGAGAAACACCATATATTTT
TRBJ1-1,few,TRBV14,.,CASSYRDGPPRGTEAFF,TGTGCCAGCAGCTACCGGGACGGCCCCCCAAGAGGCACTGAAGCTTTCTTT
TRBJ2-1,once,TRBV4-3,.,CASSQVGLLKYYNEQFF,TGCGCCAGCAGCCAAGTCGGTCTTCTGAAATACTACAATGAGCAGTTCTTC
TRBJ2-7,few,TRBV5-1,.,CASSLRVGNDEQYF,TGCGCCAGCAGCCTGAGGGTAGGCAACGACGAGCAGTACTTC
TRBJ1-2,.,TRBV6-6,.,CASTRSHGYTF,TGTGCCAGCACCCGCTCTCATGGCTACACCTTC
TRBJ2-1,once,TRBV28,TRBD2,CASSFTSGRSEQFF,TGTGCCAGCAGTTTTACTAGCGGGAGAAGTGAGCAGTTCTTC
TRBJ2-7,.,TRBV6-1,TRBD2,CASRLAGALYEQYF,TGTGCCAGCAGACTAGCGGGAGCTTTATACGAGCAGTACTTC
TRBJ2-3,.,TRBV7-2,.,CASSLGDFPLPTDTQYF,TGTGCCAGCAGCTTAGGGGACTTCCCCCTTCCCACAGATACGCAGTATTTT
TRBJ1-2,.,TRBV7-9,.,CASSLTGGGEVRYGYTF,TGTGCCAGCAGCTTAACGGGCGGTGGGGAGGTGCGCTATGGCTACACCTTC
TRBJ2-7,.,TRBV28,TRBD1,CASSLVGQVGNEQYF,TGTGCCAGCAGTTTAGTAGGACAGGTAGGCAACGAGCAGTACTTC
TRBJ1-4,.,TRBV2,TRBD1,CASRTGTGSEKLFF,TGTGCCAGCAGAACCGGGACAGGCAGTGAAAAACTGTTTTTT
TRBJ2-7,.,TRBV30,.,CAWRRTAAYEQYF,TGTGCCTGGAGAAGGACAGCAGCCTACGAGCAGTACTTC
TRBJ1-5,.,TRBV18,.,CASSPPRLGESQPQHF,TGTGCCAGCTCACCACCGCGGCTCGGCGAGAGTCAGCCCCAGCATTTT
TRBJ2-3,medium-sized,TRBV7-9,TRBD1,CASSLRGQGDTQYF,TGTGCCAGCAGCTTAAGGGGGCAAGGAGATACGCAGTATTTT
TRBJ2-7,.,TRBV6-4,.,CASRLRSIHEQYF,TGTGCCAGCAGACTACGGAGTATCCACGAGCAGTACTTC
TRBJ2-7,once,TRBV27,TRBD1,CASSHTGVDEQYF,TGTGCCAGCAGCCATACAGGGGTCGACGAGCAGTACTTC
TRBJ1-1,.,TRBV28,.,CASSLTRAGEAFF,TGTGCCAGCAGTTTAACGCGGGCCGGTGAAGCTTTCTTT
TRBJ2-7,once,TRBV5-1,.,CASSLGGPYEQYF,TGCGCCAGCAGCTTGGGTGGACCCTACGAGCAGTACTTC
TRBJ2-7,medium-sized,TRBV27,TRBD1,CASRGDRVWEQYF,TGTGCCAGCAGGGGGGACAGGGTTTGGGAGCAGTACTTC
TRBJ2-7,.,TRBV7-2,TRBD2,CASSLGRGGTREQYF,TGTGCCAGCAGCTTAGGTCGGGGGGGTACGAGGGAGCAGTACTTC
TRBJ1-2,.,TRBV14,.,CASSRTRQTYTF,TGTGCCAGCAGCCGCACACGACAAACCTACACCTTC
TRBJ1-4,once,TRBV6-6,TRBD1,CASYQRGQSNEKLFF,TGTGCCAGCTACCAAAGGGGACAGTCTAATGAAAAACTGTTTTTT
TRBJ2-3,once,TRBV11-2,.,CASSFQGRSTDTQYF,TGTGCCAGCAGCTTCCAGGGGCGAAGCACAGATACGCAGTATTTT
TRBJ2-3,.,TRBV4-2,.,CASSQDRPADTQYF,TGTGCCAGCAGCCAAGATCGGCCCGCGGATACGCAGTATTTT
TRBJ1-1,.,TRBV10-1,.,CASSESAGMNTEAFF,TGCGCCAGCAGTGAGTCGGCAGGAATGAACACTGAAGCTTTCTTT
TRBJ2-2,.,TRBV29-1,.,CSASPRGSVNTGELFF,TGCAGCGCAAGCCCTAGGGGTAGCGTAAACACCGGGGAGCTGTTTTTT
TRBJ2-5,.,TRBV25-1,.,CASSLMETQYF,TGTGCCAGCAGTTTAATGGAGACCCAGTACTTC
TRBJ2-5,.,TRBV5-6,.,CASSFPVGETQYF,TGTGCCAGCAGCTTCCCGGTCGGGGAGACCCAGTACTTC
TRBJ1-2,.,TRBV6-6,.,CASSYSPSGGGYTF,TGTGCCAGCAGTTACTCCCCTTCCGGGGGAGGCTACACCTTC
TRBJ2-5,.,TRBV14,.,CASSQFPVGGGETQYF,TGTGCCAGCAGCCAATTCCCGGTGGGGGGAGGAGAGACCCAGTACTTC